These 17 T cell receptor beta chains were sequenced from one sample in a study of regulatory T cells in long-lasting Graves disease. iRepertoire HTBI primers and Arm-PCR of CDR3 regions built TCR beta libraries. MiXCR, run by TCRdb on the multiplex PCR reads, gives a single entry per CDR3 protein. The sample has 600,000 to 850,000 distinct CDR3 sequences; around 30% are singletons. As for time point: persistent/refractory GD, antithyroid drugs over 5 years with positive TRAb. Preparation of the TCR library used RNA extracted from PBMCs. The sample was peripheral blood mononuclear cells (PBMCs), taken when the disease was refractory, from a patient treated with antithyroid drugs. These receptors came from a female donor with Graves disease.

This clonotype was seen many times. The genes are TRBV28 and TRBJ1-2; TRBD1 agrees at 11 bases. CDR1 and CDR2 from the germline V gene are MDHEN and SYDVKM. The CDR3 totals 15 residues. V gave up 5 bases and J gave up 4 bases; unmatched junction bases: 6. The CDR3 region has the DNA TGTGCCAGCAGTCCCCGGACAGGGGGCGTCTATGGCTACACCTTC. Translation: CASSPRTGGVYGYTF.

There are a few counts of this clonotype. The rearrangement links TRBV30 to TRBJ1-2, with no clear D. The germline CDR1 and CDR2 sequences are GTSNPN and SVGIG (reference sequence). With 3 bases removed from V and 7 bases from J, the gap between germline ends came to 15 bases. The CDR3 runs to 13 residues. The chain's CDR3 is CAWSRPALGGYTF. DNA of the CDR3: TGTGCCTGGAGCCGACCAGCTTTAGGTGGCTACACCTTC.

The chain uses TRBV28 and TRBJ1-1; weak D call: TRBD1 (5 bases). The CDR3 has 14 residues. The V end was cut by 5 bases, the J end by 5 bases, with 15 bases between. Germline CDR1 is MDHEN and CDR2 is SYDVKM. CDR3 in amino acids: CASSPEGRGTEAFF. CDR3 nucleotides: TGTGCCAGCAGTCCGGAAGGGCGGGGGACTGAAGCTTTCTTT.

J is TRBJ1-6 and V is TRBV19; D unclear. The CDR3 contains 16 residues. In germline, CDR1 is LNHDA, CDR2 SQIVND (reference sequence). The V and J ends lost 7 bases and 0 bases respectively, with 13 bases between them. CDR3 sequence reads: CASTLTGSSYNSPLHF. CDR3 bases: TGTGCCAGTACCCTGACGGGAAGCTCCTATAATTCACCCCTCCACTTT.

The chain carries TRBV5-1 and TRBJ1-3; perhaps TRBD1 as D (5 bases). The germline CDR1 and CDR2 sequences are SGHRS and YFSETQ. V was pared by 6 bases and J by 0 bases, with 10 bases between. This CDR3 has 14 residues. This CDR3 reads CASTRDYSGNTIYF. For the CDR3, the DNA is TGCGCCAGCACCAGGGATTACTCTGGAAACACCATATATTTT.

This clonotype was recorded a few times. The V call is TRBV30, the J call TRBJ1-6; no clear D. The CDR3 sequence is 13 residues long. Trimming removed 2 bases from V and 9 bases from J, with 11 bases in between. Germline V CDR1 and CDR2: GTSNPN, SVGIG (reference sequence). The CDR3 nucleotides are TGTGCCTGGAGTCTTCTTCATCCTTCACCCCTCCACTTT. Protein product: CAWSLLHPSPLHF.

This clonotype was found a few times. CDR3 protein: CASSAVFSNQPQHF. CDR3 coding DNA: TGTGCCAGCAGTGCCGTTTTTAGCAATCAGCCCCAGCATTTT. The chain couples TRBV6-1 to TRBJ1-5; D is unresolved. Trimming left V 4 bases short and J 0 bases short, with 7 bases between. The CDR3 sequence is 14 residues long. Germline V gives CDR1 MNHNS, CDR2 SASEGT.

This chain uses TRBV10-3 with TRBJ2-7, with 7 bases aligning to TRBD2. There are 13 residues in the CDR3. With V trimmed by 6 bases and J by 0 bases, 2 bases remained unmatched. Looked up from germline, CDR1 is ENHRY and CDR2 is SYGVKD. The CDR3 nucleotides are TGTGCCATCAGGGGGGGGGACTCCTACGAGCAGTACTTC. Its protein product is CAIRGGDSYEQYF.

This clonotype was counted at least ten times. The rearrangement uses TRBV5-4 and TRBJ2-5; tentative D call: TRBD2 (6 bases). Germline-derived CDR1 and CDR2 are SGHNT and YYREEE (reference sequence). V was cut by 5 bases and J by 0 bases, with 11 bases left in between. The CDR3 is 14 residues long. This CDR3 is CASRREGYQETQYF. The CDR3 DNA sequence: TGTGCCAGCAGGCGGGAAGGGTACCAAGAGACCCAGTACTTC.

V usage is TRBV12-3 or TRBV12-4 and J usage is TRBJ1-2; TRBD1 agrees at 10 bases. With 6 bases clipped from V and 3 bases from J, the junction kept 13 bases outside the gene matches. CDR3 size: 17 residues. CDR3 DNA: TGTGCCAGCAGCCGACCGGGACAGGGGAGTCAAGACTATGGCTACACCTTC. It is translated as CASSRPGQGSQDYGYTF.

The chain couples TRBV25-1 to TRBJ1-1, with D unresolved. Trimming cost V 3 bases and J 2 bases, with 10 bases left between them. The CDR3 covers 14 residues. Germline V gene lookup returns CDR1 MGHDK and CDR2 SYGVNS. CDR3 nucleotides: TGTGCCAGCAGTGAGACCTCAGGTAACACTGAAGCTTTCTTT. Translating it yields CASSETSGNTEAFF. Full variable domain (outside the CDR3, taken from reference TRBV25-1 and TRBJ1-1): EADIYQTPRYLVIGTGKKITLECSQTMGHDKMYWYQQDPGMELHLIHYSYGVNSTEKGDLSSESTVSRIRTEHFPLTLESARPSHTSQYLCASSETSGNTEAFFGQGTRLTVV.

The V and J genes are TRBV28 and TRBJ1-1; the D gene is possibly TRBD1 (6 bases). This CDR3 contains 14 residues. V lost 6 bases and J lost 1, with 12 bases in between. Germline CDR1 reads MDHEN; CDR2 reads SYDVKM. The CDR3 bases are TGTGCCAGCAGAACACCGGGACAGAACACTGAAGCTTTCTTT. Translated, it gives CASRTPGQNTEAFF.

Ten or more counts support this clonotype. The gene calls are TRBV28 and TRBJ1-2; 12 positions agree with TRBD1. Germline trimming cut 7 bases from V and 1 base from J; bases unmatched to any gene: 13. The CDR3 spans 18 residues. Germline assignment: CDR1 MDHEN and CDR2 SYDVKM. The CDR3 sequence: CASTSIPGQGALNYGYTF. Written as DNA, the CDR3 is TGTGCCAGCACCAGTATACCGGGACAGGGGGCGCTTAACTATGGCTACACCTTC.

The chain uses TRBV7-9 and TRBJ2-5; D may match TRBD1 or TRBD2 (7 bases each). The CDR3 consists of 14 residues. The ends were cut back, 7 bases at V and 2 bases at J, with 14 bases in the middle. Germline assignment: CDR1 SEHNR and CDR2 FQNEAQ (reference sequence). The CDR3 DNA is TGTGCCAGCACCCCCAGGGGGGGGCAAGAGACCCAGTACTTC. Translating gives CASTPRGGQETQYF. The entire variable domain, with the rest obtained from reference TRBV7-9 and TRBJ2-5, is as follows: DTGVSQNPRHKITKRGQNVTFRCDPISEHNRLYWYRQTLGQGPEFLTYFQNEAQLEKSRLLSDRFSAERPKGSFSTLEIQRTEQGDSAMYLCASTPRGGQETQYFGPGTRLLVL.

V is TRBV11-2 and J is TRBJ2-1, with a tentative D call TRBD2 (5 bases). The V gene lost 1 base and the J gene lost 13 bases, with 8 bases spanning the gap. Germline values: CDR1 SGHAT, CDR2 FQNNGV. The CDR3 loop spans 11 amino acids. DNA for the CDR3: TGTGCCAGCAGCTTAGGTGGGAGTCAGTTCTTC. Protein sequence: CASSLGGSQFF.

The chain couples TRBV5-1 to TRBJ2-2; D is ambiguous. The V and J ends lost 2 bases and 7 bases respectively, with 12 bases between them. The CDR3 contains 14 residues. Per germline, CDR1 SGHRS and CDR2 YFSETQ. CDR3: CASSLSAVSGELFF. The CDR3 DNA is TGCGCCAGCAGCTTAAGTGCCGTGAGCGGGGAGCTGTTTTTT.

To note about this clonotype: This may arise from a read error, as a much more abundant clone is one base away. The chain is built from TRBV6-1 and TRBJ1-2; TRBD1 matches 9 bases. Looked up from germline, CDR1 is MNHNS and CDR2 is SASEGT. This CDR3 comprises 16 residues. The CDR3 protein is CAGSVKQGAANYGYTF. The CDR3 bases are TGTGCCGGCAGTGTAAAACAGGGGGCTGCTAACTATGGCTACACCTTC.